This record looks at one T cell receptor beta chain sequence and its context. The clone's antigen remains unknown. No base quality values were provided; no much bigger clone lies one nucleotide off. These data originate in a study of shared clonotypes between healthy human individuals (dated by TCRdb to about 2020). Context from the whole study: The cohort included three men and a couple of women between 18 and 49 years of age. Per donor, three plates each were used for CD4 naive and CD4 memory, two for CD8 naive, and one for CD8 memory. To estimate repertoire size and how much clonotype sharing occurs between individuals, the study deeply sequenced the blood TCR repertoires of 4 to 6 healthy adults. To increase sequencing depth and limit assay-specific biases, TCR repertoire library preparation and sequencing were carried out by different laboratories using diverse techniques. Leukapheresis yielded between about 0.94 and 8.9 billion PBMCs per donor.

Spanning cysteine to phenylalanine, the CDR3 consists of 14 amino acids. Solely the CDR3 DNA is kept, with 42 bases framed from the first base. V and J are truncated by 4 bases and 5 bases respectively, leaving an intervening sequence of 15 bases. According to the germline V gene, CDR1 reads SGHRS and CDR2 reads YFSETQ. Study-wide findings and limitations: Pairwise subsampling led to the expectation that sequencing depth would affect the degree of clonotype sharing among donors. The genetic and exposure-history diversity represented was limited by the small number of donors. Higher generation probabilities were observed for clonotypes shared by all four sorted-subset donors than for non-shared clonotypes. Rarefaction of sorted-subset datasets indicated incomplete sequencing despite the large sequencing depth. Estimated clonotype richness was generally larger for naive than for memory subsets. Across several donors, approximately 4.9% of naive CD4, approximately 3.5% of naive CD8, 2.3% of memory CD4, and under 0.45% of memory CD8 clonotypes were shared. Sampling was restricted to blood, and TCR repertoires in tissue are likely to differ from TCR repertoires in blood.

TCR CDR3 regions were amplified from genomic DNA by multiplex PCR using the deep immunoSEQ assay. Extracted genomic DNA from each cell subset was distributed evenly across all wells of several immunoSEQ 96-well plates, and each plate was treated as a replicate. For sorted subsets, approximately 200 ng of genomic DNA, equivalent to 25,000 to 30,000 T cell genomes, went into each replicate PCR. Purified libraries were quantified with a Qubit 3.0 fluorometer, sized on a Bioanalyzer 2100, and re-quantified with the KAPA Library Quantification kit. Every immunoSEQ 96-well plate was sequenced on a dedicated single-read 150-cycle Illumina NextSeq 550 flow cell. The source study handled its data this way. Because the immunoSEQ output held only junctional sequences and lacked quality scores, the filtering could not match the filtering applied to full-length reads. Sequences were annotated with PyIR, a Python wrapper for IgBLAST v1.9, using IMGT germline references to assign V/J genes and CDR3. Reads with weak V/J assignments (E-value above 1e-6), missing CDR3, stop codons, out-of-frame junctions, or ambiguous translated residues were removed. A V3J clonotype was defined by an identical inferred V gene, J gene, and CDR3 amino acid sequence. Percentage overlap between repertoires was calculated by dividing the number of shared unique clonotypes by the size of the smaller repertoire. Three approaches were used to assess repertoire richness: RTK rarefaction, the Chao1 estimator, and Recon v2.1 estimates of unobserved clonotypes. Generation probabilities for all TCRbeta clonotypes obtained by the gDNA method from a handful of donors were computed using OLGA. In TCRdb, the immuneACCESS table is reduced to in-frame sequences with V and J assigned. These tables do not hold every clone; where another copy was compared, an unresolved V gene accounts for under half, and the others remain unexplained. V and J calls and clone size follow that table, whereas D and trimming were derived from the DNA. In this sample the table shows some 1 million clones, around 76% of which occur a single time. Together, the top ten hold approximately 1.5% of the sample.

Healthy HIV-negative adults with no recently reported acute infections or vaccinations were included as donors. All donors were Caucasian adults living in Nashville, Tennessee, USA. CD4+ T cells were enriched by magnetic negative selection, after which naive cells were positively selected on CD45RA and the negative fraction was taken as the memory subset. Blood was collected by leukapheresis, and PBMCs were isolated by Ficoll-Histopaque density gradient centrifugation and then cryopreserved in liquid nitrogen vapor phase. Purity and quantity of every magnetically sorted T cell population were checked by analytical flow cytometry. From each sorted fraction, genomic DNA was isolated and quantified by UV absorbance on a Nanodrop 2000c.

The clonotype comes from a man younger than 30 in good health. Sequenced sample: memory CD4+ T cells sorted from blood. This specimen's cell subset or site label, per the study, means: CD45RA-negative fraction. This sequence uses TRBV5-1 and TRBJ2-5; matching of 5 bases hints at TRBD1 as the D gene. CDR3 sequence: CASSMLQARETQYF. The nucleotide sequence reads TGCGCCAGCAGCATGTTACAGGCGAGGGAGACCCAGTACTTC. When the CDR3 is completed using the reference TRBV5-1 and TRBJ2-5 genes on either side, the full variable domain is KAGVTQTPRYLIKTRGQQVTLSCSPISGHRSVSWYQQTPGQGLQFLFEYFSETQRNKGNFPGRFSGRQFSNSRSEMNVSTLELGDSALYLCASSMLQARETQYFGPGTRLLVL.